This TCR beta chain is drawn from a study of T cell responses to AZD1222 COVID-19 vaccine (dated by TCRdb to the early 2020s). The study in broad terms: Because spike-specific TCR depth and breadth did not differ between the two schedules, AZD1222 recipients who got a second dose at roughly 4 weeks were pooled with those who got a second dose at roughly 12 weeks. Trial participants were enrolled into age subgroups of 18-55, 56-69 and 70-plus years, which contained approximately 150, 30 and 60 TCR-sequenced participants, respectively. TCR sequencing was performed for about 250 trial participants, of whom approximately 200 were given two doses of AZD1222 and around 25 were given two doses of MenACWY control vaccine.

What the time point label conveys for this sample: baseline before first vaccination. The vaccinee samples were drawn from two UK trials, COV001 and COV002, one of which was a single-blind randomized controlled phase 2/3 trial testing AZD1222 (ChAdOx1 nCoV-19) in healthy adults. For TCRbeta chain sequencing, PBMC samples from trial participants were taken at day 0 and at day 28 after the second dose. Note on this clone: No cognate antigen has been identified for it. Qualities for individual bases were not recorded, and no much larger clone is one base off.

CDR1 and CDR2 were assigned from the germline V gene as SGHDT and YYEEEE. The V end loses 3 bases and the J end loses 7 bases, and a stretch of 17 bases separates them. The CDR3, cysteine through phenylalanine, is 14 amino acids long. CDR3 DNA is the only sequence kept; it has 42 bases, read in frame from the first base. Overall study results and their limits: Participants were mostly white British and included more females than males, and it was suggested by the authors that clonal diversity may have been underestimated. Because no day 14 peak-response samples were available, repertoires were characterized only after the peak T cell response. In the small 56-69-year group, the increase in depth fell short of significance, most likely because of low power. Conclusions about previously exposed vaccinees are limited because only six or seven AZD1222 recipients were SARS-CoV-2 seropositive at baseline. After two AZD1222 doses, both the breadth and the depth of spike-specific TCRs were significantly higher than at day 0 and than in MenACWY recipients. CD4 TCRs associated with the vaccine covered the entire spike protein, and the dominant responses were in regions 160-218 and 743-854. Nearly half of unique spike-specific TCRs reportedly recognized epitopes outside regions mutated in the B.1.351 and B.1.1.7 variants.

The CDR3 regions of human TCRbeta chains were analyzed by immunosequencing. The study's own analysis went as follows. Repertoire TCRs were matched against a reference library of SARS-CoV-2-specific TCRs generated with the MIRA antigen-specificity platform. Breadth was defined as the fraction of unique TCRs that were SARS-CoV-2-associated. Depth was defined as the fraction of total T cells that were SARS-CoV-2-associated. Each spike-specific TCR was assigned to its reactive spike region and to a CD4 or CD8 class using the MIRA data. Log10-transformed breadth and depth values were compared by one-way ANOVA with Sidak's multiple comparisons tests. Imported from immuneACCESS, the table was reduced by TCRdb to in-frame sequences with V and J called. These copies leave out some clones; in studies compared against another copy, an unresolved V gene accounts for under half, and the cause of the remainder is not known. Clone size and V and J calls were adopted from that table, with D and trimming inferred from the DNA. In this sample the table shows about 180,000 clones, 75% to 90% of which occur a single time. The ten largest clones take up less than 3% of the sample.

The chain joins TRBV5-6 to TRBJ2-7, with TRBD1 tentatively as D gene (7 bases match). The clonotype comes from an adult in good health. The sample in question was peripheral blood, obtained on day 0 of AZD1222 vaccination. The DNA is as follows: TGTGCCAGCAGCTCGGGACCAGGGGGGTATGAGCAGTACTTC. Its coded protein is CASSSGPGGYEQYF.